The entry below gives a single TCR beta chain sequence along with its context. The data were obtained in a study of blood T cell repertoires in COVID-19. Study as a whole: PBMCs, B-cell-depleted T cells, or T cells were the source of the cDNA or gDNA that made up the material.

CDR3 size: 14 residues. The germline V and J ends were trimmed by 5 bases and 5 bases, with 15 bases remaining between them. Germline CDR1 reads MNHNY; CDR2 reads SVGAGI (reference sequence). Sequencing used immunoSEQ multiplex PCR; TCRdb keeps in-frame clones, though not all of them. The profile shows some 210,000 clones, just under 85% of them singletons. The receptor comes from a woman between 45 and 65 years old with active or convalescent COVID-19. Sequenced: peripheral blood. V and J are TRBV6-6 and TRBJ2-5; perhaps TRBD1 as D (6 bases). The CDR3, as DNA: TGTGCCAGCAGTCAGCGCACAGGGCAGGAGACCCAGTACTTC. It is translated as CASSQRTGQETQYF.